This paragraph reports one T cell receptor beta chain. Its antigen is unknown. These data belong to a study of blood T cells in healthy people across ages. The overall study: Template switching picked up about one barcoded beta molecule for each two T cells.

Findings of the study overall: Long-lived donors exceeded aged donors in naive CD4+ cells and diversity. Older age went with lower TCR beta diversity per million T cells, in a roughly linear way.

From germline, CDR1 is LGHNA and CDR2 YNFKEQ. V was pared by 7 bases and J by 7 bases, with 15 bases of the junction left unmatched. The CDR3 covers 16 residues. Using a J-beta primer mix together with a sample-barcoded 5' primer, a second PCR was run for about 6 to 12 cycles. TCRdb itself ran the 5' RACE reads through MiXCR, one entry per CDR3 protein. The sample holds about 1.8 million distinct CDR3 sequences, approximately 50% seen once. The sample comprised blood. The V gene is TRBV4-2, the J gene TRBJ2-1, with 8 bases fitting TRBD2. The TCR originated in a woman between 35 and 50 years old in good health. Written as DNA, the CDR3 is TGTGCCAGCACCATCAAAGAGACCGGGGGGGTTAATGAGCAGTTCTTC. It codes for CASTIKETGGVNEQFF.